The 21 T cell receptor beta chains reported below all come from one sample, sequenced in a study of T-cell memory formation after mild COVID-19. From the 5' RACE reads, TCRdb called clonotypes with MiXCR, one entry per CDR3 protein. This table has some 160,000 distinct CDR3 sequences, 13% appearing once. The sequenced sample consisted of PBMCs or a T cell subset sorted from them (not recorded which). The receptors were gathered from a man between 18 and 29 years old who had mild COVID-19 (a few samples of this study predate the infection). Cell type and time point are not known.

The sample holds many counts of this clonotype. CDR3 sequence (DNA): TGTGCCAGCAGCCCTCCAAGTGGAAAGACCCAGTACTTC. Translation gives CASSPPSGKTQYF. This chain links TRBV7-2 with TRBJ2-5; D gene unclear. Trimming left V 5 bases short and J 6 bases short, with 13 bases between. The CDR3 extends over 13 amino acids. Looked up from germline, CDR1 is SGHTA and CDR2 is FQGNSA.

There are a few counts of this clonotype. The rearrangement uses TRBV5-1 and TRBJ2-5, with D possibly matching TRBD1 (6 bases). The CDR3 is 15 amino acids. V lost 1 base to trimming and J lost 2 bases, with 12 bases between them. The germline gives CDR1 SGHRS, CDR2 YFSETQ. CDR3 region: CASSLIGTGQETQYF. Here the CDR3 DNA reads TGCGCCAGCAGCTTGATCGGTACAGGGCAAGAGACCCAGTACTTC.

The chain couples TRBV14 to TRBJ1-2, with 9 positions matching TRBD1. Germline V CDR1 and CDR2: SGHDN, FVKESK. This CDR3 is built from 15 residues. J was trimmed by 4 bases and V by 1 base; bases with no gene match: 4. DNA of the CDR3: TGTGCCAGCAGCCAAGCGGGACAGGGAAGCTATGGCTACACCTTC. This gives the protein CASSQAGQGSYGYTF. Drawing the rest from reference TRBV14 and TRBJ1-2, the complete variable domain is EAGVTQFPSHSVIEKGQTVTLRCDPISGHDNLYWYRRVMGKEIKFLLHFVKESKQDESGMPNNRFLAERTGGTYSTLKVQPAELEDSGVYFCASSQAGQGSYGYTFGSGTRLTVV.

The gene calls are TRBV7-2 and TRBJ2-5; D remains unclear. The V gene's germline CDR1 is SGHTA and CDR2 FQGNSA. Trimming cost V 1 base and J 5 bases, with 8 bases left between them. The CDR3 is 13 amino acids. The CDR3, as DNA: TGTGCCAGCAGCTTAGGTGTGAGCGAGACCCAGTACTTC. Translation: CASSLGVSETQYF.

This clonotype has more than one count but fewer than ten. The V call is TRBV4-1, the J call TRBJ2-7, with a weak D call TRBD2 (5 bases). V dropped 1 base and J dropped 2 bases, with 12 bases sitting between them. CDR3 length: 15 amino acids. Looked up from germline, CDR1 is MGHRA and CDR2 is YSYEKL. This CDR3 reads CASSQVIRGTYEQYV. CDR3 coding DNA: TGCGCCAGCAGCCAAGTAATACGGGGAACCTACGAGCAGTACGTC.

This clonotype was seen only a few times. This chain uses TRBV18 with TRBJ2-7, with TRBD2 identical over 7 bases. The CDR3 is 12 residues long. The V segment lost 1 base and the J segment 7 bases; nucleotides outside the gene matches: 1. Per the germline V gene, CDR1 is KGHSH and CDR2 is LQKENI. This CDR3 is CASSPLGREQYV. The CDR3 nucleotides read TGTGCCAGCTCACCACTCGGGAGGGAGCAGTACGTC.

This chain links TRBV4-3 with TRBJ2-2; D gene ambiguous. The CDR3 contains 14 residues. The germline V and J ends were trimmed by 4 bases and 5 bases, with 11 bases remaining between them. CDR1 is LGHNA, CDR2 YSLEER, per germline. The CDR3 sequence is CASSPTVLTGELFF. The CDR3, as DNA: TGCGCCAGCAGCCCGACGGTCCTAACCGGGGAGCTGTTTTTT.

This sequence joins TRBV27 and TRBJ2-3, with unresolved D. The CDR3 contains 14 residues. Trimming pared 4 bases from V and 2 bases from J, leaving 10 bases between. Germline CDR1 and CDR2: MNHEY and SMNVEV (reference sequence). DNA for the CDR3: TGTGCCAGCAGTTCAAACGCGGTCACAGATACGCAGTATTTT. This gives the protein CASSSNAVTDTQYF.

V and J are TRBV19 and TRBJ1-5, with 7 bases fitting TRBD1. The CDR3 contains 13 residues. Unmatched junction bases numbered 1, after V lost 4 bases and J lost 4 bases. Germline V gives CDR1 LNHDA, CDR2 SQIVND (reference sequence). Here the CDR3 DNA reads TGTGCCAGTAGTACGGACAGGAATCAGCCCCAGCATTTT. Translated, it gives CASSTDRNQPQHF.

This clonotype was recorded many times. The chain employs TRBV7-9 and TRBJ2-5, with D possibly TRBD2 on 5 matching bases. Germline-derived CDR1 and CDR2 are SEHNR and FQNEAQ (reference sequence). The CDR3 is made up of 13 amino acids. The V gene lost 1 base and the J gene lost 4 bases, with 7 bases spanning the gap. The CDR3 protein is CASSLDGRETQYF. CDR3 sequence (DNA): TGTGCCAGCAGCTTAGATGGGAGAGAGACCCAGTACTTC.

The V and J genes are TRBV29-1 and TRBJ2-3; D is unresolved. Trimming removed 6 bases at V and 6 bases at J, with 10 bases between. Looked up from germline, CDR1 is SQVTM and CDR2 is ANQGSEA. The CDR3 consists of 11 residues. CDR3 region: CSVARVDTQYF. CDR3 nucleotide sequence: TGCAGCGTCGCCCGGGTGGATACGCAGTATTTT.

This clonotype has more than one count but fewer than ten. V usage is TRBV5-1 and J usage is TRBJ2-2, with 10 bases lining up with TRBD2. Germline assignment: CDR1 SGHRS and CDR2 YFSETQ. The CDR3 extends over 15 amino acids. The trim removed 2 bases at V and 7 bases at J, leaving 5 bases unmatched. The CDR3 DNA reads as TGCGCCAGCAGCTTCCAGCGGGGGGGCGACGGGGAGCTGTTTTTT. It is translated as CASSFQRGGDGELFF. Full variable domain (remainder filled in from reference TRBV5-1 and TRBJ2-2): KAGVTQTPRYLIKTRGQQVTLSCSPISGHRSVSWYQQTPGQGLQFLFEYFSETQRNKGNFPGRFSGRQFSNSRSEMNVSTLELGDSALYLCASSFQRGGDGELFFGEGSRLTVL.

This clonotype was detected only a few times. The rearrangement joins TRBV7-2 to TRBJ2-1; D may be TRBD2 (6 bases). The V gene lost 7 bases and the J gene lost 0 bases, with 10 bases spanning the gap. Germline values: CDR1 SGHTA, CDR2 FQGNSA. The CDR3 is made up of 14 amino acids. The CDR3 region has the DNA TGTGCCAGCACCGCGGGGCCCTCCTACAATGAGCAGTTCTTC. Protein: CASTAGPSYNEQFF.

This clonotype was detected a few times. The rearrangement uses TRBV7-7 and TRBJ2-3; 9 bases line up with TRBD2. Trimming removed 5 bases from V and 6 bases from J; junction bases left unmatched: 6. CDR1 and CDR2 from the germline V gene are SSHAT and FNYEAQ (reference sequence). The CDR3 sequence is 14 residues long. In nucleotides, the CDR3 is TGTGCCAGCAGCACTGGACTAGCGTCGGATACGCAGTATTTT. It translates to CASSTGLASDTQYF.

This sequence joins TRBV18 and TRBJ2-5; TRBD1 might be the D (6 bases). The CDR3 covers 15 residues. The V end was cut by 5 bases, the J end by 1 base, with 14 bases between. Germline V gives CDR1 KGHSH, CDR2 LQKENI. The CDR3 sequence is CASSVYRALQETQYF. CDR3 sequence (DNA): TGTGCCAGCTCAGTCTACAGGGCCCTCCAAGAGACCCAGTACTTC.

The rearrangement joins TRBV6-6 to TRBJ2-2; 9 nucleotides align to TRBD1. The length of the CDR3 is 15 residues. In germline, CDR1 is MNHNY, CDR2 SVGAGI (reference sequence). Trimming took 4 bases from V and 7 from J; bases not matched to a gene: 7. DNA of the CDR3: TGTGCCAGCAGTTCCCGACAGGGGGAAGGCGGGGAGCTGTTTTTT. Translation: CASSSRQGEGGELFF.

J is TRBJ1-2 and V is TRBV5-4, with 12 bases matching TRBD1. CDR3 size: 12 residues. Germline loops: CDR1 SGHNT, CDR2 YYREEE (reference sequence). This CDR3 is CAMGQGAYGYTF. CDR3 nucleotides: TGTGCTATGGGACAGGGGGCCTATGGCTACACCTTC. The complete variable domain, with remaining parts taken from reference TRBV5-4 and TRBJ1-2, reads ETGVTQSPTHLIKTRGQQVTLRCSSQSGHNTVSWYQQALGQGPQFIFQYYREEENGRGNFPPRFSGLQFPNYSSELNVNALELDDSALYLCAMGQGAYGYTFGSGTRLTVV.

This clonotype was found a few times. The gene calls are TRBV5-6 and TRBJ1-1; D might be TRBD1 (6 bases). The CDR3 sequence is 14 residues long. V lost 0 bases and J 7 bases, leaving 13 bases between the germline ends. CDR1 and CDR2 (germline): SGHDT, YYEEEE. The DNA for the CDR3 is TGTGCCAGCAGCTTGGGACGGGGGCGCGGTGAAGCTTTCTTT. Translation gives CASSLGRGRGEAFF.

A single count supports this clonotype. The chain uses TRBV5-1 and TRBJ2-1; D not resolved. The V gene lost 7 bases and the J gene lost 0 bases, with 11 bases spanning the gap. The CDR3 length is 14 residues. The germline gives CDR1 SGHRS, CDR2 YFSETQ. This chain's CDR3 is CASSDVSSYNEQFF. DNA for the CDR3: TGCGCCAGCTCTGATGTCAGCTCCTACAATGAGCAGTTCTTC.

This chain uses TRBV7-9 with TRBJ1-1; no reliable D call. Germline V gene lookup returns CDR1 SEHNR and CDR2 FQNEAQ (reference sequence). V was pared by 1 base and J by 6 bases, with 15 bases between. The CDR3 extends over 15 amino acids. The CDR3 DNA follows: TGTGCCAGCAGCTTAGGGGCGGTCAAGAGATCTGAAGCTTTCTTT. It codes for CASSLGAVKRSEAFF.

This clonotype has more than one count but fewer than ten. This sequence joins TRBV5-1 and TRBJ2-1, with 10 bases fitting TRBD1. Germline lookup yields CDR1 SGHRS and CDR2 YFSETQ. V lost 6 bases, J lost 4 bases, and 4 bases stayed unmatched. This CDR3 is built from 14 residues. The CDR3 coding sequence is TGCGCCAGCACCATGGGACAGGGGTACAATGAGCAGTTCTTC. This translates into CASTMGQGYNEQFF.